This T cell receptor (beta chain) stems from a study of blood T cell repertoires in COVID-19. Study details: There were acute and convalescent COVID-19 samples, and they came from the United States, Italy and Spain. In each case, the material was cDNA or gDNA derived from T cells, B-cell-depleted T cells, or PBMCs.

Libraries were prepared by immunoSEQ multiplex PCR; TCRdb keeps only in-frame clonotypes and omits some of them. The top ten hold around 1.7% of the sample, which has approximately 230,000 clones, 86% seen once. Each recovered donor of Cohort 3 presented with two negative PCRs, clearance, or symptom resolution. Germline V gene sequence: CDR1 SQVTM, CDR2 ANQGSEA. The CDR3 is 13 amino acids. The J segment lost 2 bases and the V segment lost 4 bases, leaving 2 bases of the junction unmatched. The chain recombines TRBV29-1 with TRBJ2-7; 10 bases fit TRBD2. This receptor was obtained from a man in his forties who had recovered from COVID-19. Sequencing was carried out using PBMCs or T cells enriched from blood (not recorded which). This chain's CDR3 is CSVVAGGPYEQYF. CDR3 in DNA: TGCAGCGTTGTAGCGGGAGGACCCTACGAGCAGTACTTC.